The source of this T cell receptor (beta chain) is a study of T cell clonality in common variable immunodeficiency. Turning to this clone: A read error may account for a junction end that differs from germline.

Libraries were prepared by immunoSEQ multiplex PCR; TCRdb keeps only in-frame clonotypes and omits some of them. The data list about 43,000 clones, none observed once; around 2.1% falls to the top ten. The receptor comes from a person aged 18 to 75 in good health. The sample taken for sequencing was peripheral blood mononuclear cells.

The CDR3: CASSEEWTGAFF. The CDR3 DNA, read in part, is TGTGCCAGCAGTGAAGAATGGACTGGA. The chain has TRBV2 and TRBJ1-1; D is uncertain. The read ends 3 residues early relative to the CDR3; the germline J gene fills the gap. This CDR3 has 12 amino acids. From germline, CDR1 is SNHLY and CDR2 FYNNEI.